The 29 T cell receptor beta chains given below trace back to one sample, sequenced in a study of blood T cell repertoires in COVID-19. Clones were read by immunoSEQ multiplex PCR, and TCRdb kept only the in-frame ones, dropping some. The data show about 290,000 clones, approximately 91% seen once. The sample consisted of PBMCs or T cells enriched from blood (not recorded which). The receptor set was obtained from a woman aged 40 to 55 who had recovered from COVID-19.

The chain is built from TRBV28 and TRBJ1-4; no definite D call. CDR3 length: 12 residues. CDR1 is MDHEN and CDR2 is SYDVKM in the germline V gene. Trimming pared 5 bases from V and 6 bases from J, leaving 7 bases between. The CDR3 loop is CASSAGDEKLFF. In DNA form, the CDR3 reads TGTGCCAGCAGTGCCGGGGATGAAAAACTGTTTTTT.

J is TRBJ1-1 and V is TRBV3-1 (or the pseudogene TRBV3-2); TRBD1 is a possible D gene (5 bases). Germline assignment: CDR1 LGHDT and CDR2 YNNKEL (reference sequence). The CDR3 sequence is 13 residues long. V was trimmed by 4 bases and J by 1 base, leaving 7 bases between them. The CDR3 protein is CASSPQGNTEAFF. The CDR3 nucleotides read TGTGCCAGCAGCCCCCAGGGGAACACTGAAGCTTTCTTT.

This clone has just one count. The CDR3 DNA reads as TGTGCCAGCAGCCAAGAGCTCCAAGAGACCCAGTACTTC. It translates to CASSQELQETQYF. The chain couples TRBV7-2 to TRBJ2-5; D is undetermined. Germline CDR1 reads SGHTA; CDR2 reads FQGNSA. This CDR3 is 13 amino acids long. V lost 5 bases, J lost 1 base, and 8 bases lay in between.

The chain combines TRBV7-2 with TRBJ1-2; 10 bases agree with TRBD1. Per germline, CDR1 SGHTA and CDR2 FQGNSA. The junction had 13 bases not matched to a gene; V was cut back by 5 bases and J by 7 bases. CDR3 length equals 16 residues. CDR3: CASSQAQPGTGVGYTF. As DNA, the CDR3 is TGTGCCAGCAGCCAAGCTCAACCCGGGACAGGGGTTGGCTACACCTTC.

The chain employs TRBV6-2 or TRBV6-3 and TRBJ1-2; 7 nucleotides align to TRBD1. Looked up from germline, CDR1 is MNHEY and CDR2 is SVGEGT. CDR3 size: 13 residues. The V gene end was trimmed by 2 bases and the J gene end by 8 bases; junction bases not matched to a gene: 5. CDR3 in amino acids: CASSYGTANGYTF. The CDR3 DNA sequence: TGTGCCAGCAGTTACGGGACAGCGAACGGCTACACCTTC.

The chain has TRBV4-3 and TRBJ2-7; D might be TRBD2 (5 bases). With 1 base removed from V and 3 bases from J, the gap between germline ends came to 13 bases. The CDR3 is made up of 15 amino acids. Germline values: CDR1 LGHNA, CDR2 YSLEER. Written as DNA, the CDR3 is TGCGCCAGCAGCCAAGGTTTCGCGGGCTTCTACGAGCAGTACTTC. This gives the protein CASSQGFAGFYEQYF.

The chain uses TRBV3-1 (or the pseudogene TRBV3-2) and TRBJ2-6; D is undetermined. V was pared by 3 bases and J by 4 bases, with 7 bases between. Germline CDR1 and CDR2: LGHDT and YNNKEL (reference sequence). The CDR3 is 14 residues long. The CDR3: CASSHESGANVLTF. In DNA form, the CDR3 reads TGTGCCAGCAGCCACGAGTCCGGGGCCAACGTCCTGACTTTC.

V and J are TRBV30 and TRBJ2-4, with no clear D. Germline V gene sequence: CDR1 GTSNPN, CDR2 SVGIG (reference sequence). The CDR3 covers 13 residues. Trimming cost V 3 bases and J 4 bases, with 10 bases left between them. DNA for the CDR3: TGTGCCTGGAGAGCAGGCCCTAAAAACATTCAGTACTTC. It yields the protein CAWRAGPKNIQYF.

This rearrangement joins TRBV6-6 to TRBJ1-5, with a weak D call TRBD1 (6 bases). CDR3 length: 15 residues. Trimming pared 4 bases from V and 1 base from J, leaving 11 bases between. Germline loops: CDR1 MNHNY, CDR2 SVGAGI (reference sequence). The CDR3 spells CASSSGQRSNQPQHF. CDR3 nucleotides: TGTGCCAGCAGTTCCGGACAGCGAAGCAATCAGCCCCAGCATTTT.

The V call is TRBV18, the J call TRBJ1-1; unclear D gene. The V end lost 3 bases, the J end lost 2 bases, and 4 bases lay between the germline ends. The CDR3 consists of 12 residues. The germline gives CDR1 KGHSH, CDR2 LQKENI. In nucleotides, the CDR3 is TGTGCCAGCTCACCCTCTAACACTGAAGCTTTCTTT. It yields the protein CASSPSNTEAFF.

This chain joins TRBV20-1 and TRBJ1-1; no clear D gene. Trimming removed 5 bases from V and 10 bases from J, with 14 bases in between. Germline CDR1 is DFQATT and CDR2 is SNEGSKA (reference sequence). The CDR3 runs to 11 residues. CDR3: CSAVQVSRAFF. The CDR3 DNA is TGCAGTGCTGTTCAGGTCAGTCGAGCTTTCTTT.

This sequence joins TRBV28 and TRBJ1-1; tentative D call: TRBD1 (5 bases). Trimming took 4 bases from V and 2 from J, leaving 11 bases between them. Germline V gives CDR1 MDHEN, CDR2 SYDVKM. The CDR3 loop spans 14 amino acids. CDR3 coding DNA: TGTGCCAGCAGTTCCCCTGACAGAAACACTGAAGCTTTCTTT. Its translation: CASSSPDRNTEAFF.

The DNA for the CDR3 is TGTGCCAGCAGGGCCACAGGATTCTCTGGAAACACCATATATTTT. As protein: CASRATGFSGNTIYF. The rearrangement uses TRBV2 and TRBJ1-3; perhaps TRBD1 as D (5 bases). The CDR3 spans 15 residues. CDR1 and CDR2 from the germline V gene are SNHLY and FYNNEI. Trimming left V 6 bases short and J 0 bases short, with 12 bases between.

The rearrangement joins TRBV30 to TRBJ1-2; no definite D call. CDR1 and CDR2 (germline): GTSNPN, SVGIG (reference sequence). This CDR3 comprises 13 residues. Trimming cost V 3 bases and J 0 bases, with 8 bases left between them. DNA for the CDR3: TGTGCCTGGAGAAGAGCCACTAACTATGGCTACACCTTC. Protein product: CAWRRATNYGYTF.

The J gene is TRBJ1-1, the V gene TRBV9; D gene uncertain. This CDR3 spans 12 amino acids. Germline CDR1 SGDLS, CDR2 YYNGEE. Trimming stripped 5 bases from V and 1 base from J, with 6 bases between. CDR3 nucleotide sequence: TGTGCCAGCAGTCGACAGAACACTGAAGCTTTCTTT. Residues: CASSRQNTEAFF.

The rearrangement uses TRBV9 and TRBJ2-5, with D uncertain. CDR3 length: 15 amino acids. V was pared by 0 bases and J by 2 bases, with 11 bases between. Germline CDR1 is SGDLS and CDR2 is YYNGEE. CDR3 DNA sequence: TGTGCCAGCAGCGTAGATCCGGGTCCACAAGAGACCCAGTACTTC. It codes for CASSVDPGPQETQYF.

V is TRBV4-1 and J is TRBJ2-6, with a tentative D call TRBD2 (5 bases). With 6 bases removed from V and 0 bases from J, the gap between germline ends came to 9 bases. The CDR3 runs 15 residues. The germline CDR1 and CDR2 sequences are MGHRA and YSYEKL. In DNA form, the CDR3 reads TGCGCCAGCAGGAATAGCGTCTCTGGGGCCAACGTCCTGACTTTC. It yields the protein CASRNSVSGANVLTF.

V gene TRBV5-1 combines with J gene TRBJ2-1, with 9 positions matching TRBD2. Germline assignment: CDR1 SGHRS and CDR2 YFSETQ. Losses at the gene ends were 0 bases for V and 5 bases for J; bases not matched to a gene: 3. The CDR3 has 15 residues. CDR3 loop: CASSLGLAANNEQFF. The CDR3 region has the DNA TGCGCCAGCAGCTTGGGACTAGCGGCCAACAATGAGCAGTTCTTC.

V and J are TRBV9 and TRBJ2-2; D not resolved. The germline V gene has CDR1 SGDLS and CDR2 YYNGEE. The CDR3 has 14 residues. V lost 4 bases to trimming and J lost 6 bases, with 13 bases between them. The CDR3 nucleotides read TGTGCCAGCAGCAATATACCGGGTCCCGGGGAGCTGTTTTTT. Amino acids: CASSNIPGPGELFF.

The CDR3 reads CASSHEGGAEPDRHPRGSYNEQFF. The DNA for the CDR3 is TGTGCCAGCAGCCACGAAGGTGGGGCTGAACCTGACAGGCACCCCAGGGGTTCCTACAATGAGCAGTTCTTC. J is TRBJ2-1 and V is TRBV3-1 (or the pseudogene TRBV3-2); D perhaps matches TRBD1 (6 bases). V shed 3 bases and J shed 1 base, with 37 bases lying between them. The CDR3 length is 24 residues. The germline V gene encodes CDR1 LGHDT and CDR2 YNNKEL (reference sequence).

The J gene is TRBJ2-2, the V gene TRBV3-1 (or the pseudogene TRBV3-2), with 7 bases aligning to TRBD1. The length of the CDR3 is 17 residues. V trimming: 3 bases; J trimming: 1 base; junction bases outside the gene matches: 8. Germline CDR1 reads LGHDT; CDR2 reads YNNKEL (reference sequence). The chain's CDR3 is CASSQGQLTWNTGELFF. DNA of the CDR3: TGTGCCAGCAGCCAGGGACAGTTAACCTGGAACACCGGGGAGCTGTTTTTT.

As concerns this clone: Other nucleotide sequences in the sample specify the same CDR3. This chain joins TRBV18 and TRBJ1-1, with a tentative D call TRBD1 (5 bases). The CDR3 loop spans 13 amino acids. Germline values: CDR1 KGHSH, CDR2 LQKENI. V lost 3 bases and J 1 base, leaving 6 bases between the germline ends. The chain's CDR3 is CASSPQGNTEAFF. The DNA for the CDR3 is TGTGCCAGCTCACCGCAGGGGAACACTGAAGCTTTCTTT. Variable domain in full (rest from reference TRBV18 and TRBJ1-1): NAGVMQNPRHLVRRRGQEARLRCSPMKGHSHVYWYRQLPEEGLKFMVYLQKENIIDESGMPKERFSAEFPKEGPSILRIQQVVRGDSAAYFCASSPQGNTEAFFGQGTRLTVV.

The chain links TRBV6-5 to TRBJ1-1, with no clear D. Per the germline V gene, CDR1 is MNHEY and CDR2 is SVGAGI. The germline V and J ends were trimmed by 2 bases and 8 bases, with 12 bases remaining between them. This CDR3 spans 13 amino acids. The CDR3 loop reads CASSYTRDTEAFF. Here the CDR3 DNA reads TGTGCCAGCAGTTACACGAGAGATACCGAAGCTTTCTTT.

J is TRBJ1-2 and V is TRBV6-1; tentative D call: TRBD1 (6 bases). Trimming removed 3 bases at V and 4 bases at J, with 9 bases between. Germline V gives CDR1 MNHNS, CDR2 SASEGT. The CDR3 consists of 13 residues. CDR3 coding DNA: TGTGCCAGCAGTGAGACAGGCTTCTATGGCTACACCTTC. It codes for CASSETGFYGYTF.

J is TRBJ1-2 and V is TRBV2; D uncertain. Germline assignment: CDR1 SNHLY and CDR2 FYNNEI. The CDR3 spans 13 residues. Trimming shortened V by 6 bases and J by 4 bases, and 12 bases separated the two germline ends. CDR3 sequence (DNA): TGTGCCAGCAGAAGAGACACAGTCTATGGCTACACCTTC. This encodes CASRRDTVYGYTF. The whole variable domain, remainder taken from reference TRBV2 and TRBJ1-2, is EPEVTQTPSHQVTQMGQEVILRCVPISNHLYFYWYRQILGQKVEFLVSFYNNEISEKSEIFDDQFSVERPDGSNFTLKIRSTKLEDSAMYFCASRRDTVYGYTFGSGTRLTVV.

The CDR3 sequence is CASSVSSGGASEQFF. The CDR3 nucleotides are TGTGCCAGCAGCGTATCTAGCGGGGGGGCCAGTGAGCAGTTCTTC. This chain joins TRBV9 and TRBJ2-1; 12 bases agree with TRBD2. Germline V gives CDR1 SGDLS, CDR2 YYNGEE. Losses at the gene ends were 1 base for V and 9 bases for J; bases not matched to a gene: 5. The CDR3 consists of 15 residues. Looking up the rest from reference TRBV9 and TRBJ2-1 gives the full variable domain: DSGVTQTPKHLITATGQRVTLRCSPRSGDLSVYWYQQSLDQGLQFLIQYYNGEERAKGNILERFSAQQFPDLHSELNLSSLELGDSALYFCASSVSSGGASEQFFGPGTRLTVL.

The V and J genes are TRBV3-1 (or the pseudogene TRBV3-2) and TRBJ2-1; possible D gene TRBD2, 6 bases. V dropped 4 bases and J dropped 0 bases, with 16 bases sitting between them. The CDR3 sequence is 17 residues long. In germline, CDR1 is LGHDT, CDR2 YNNKEL (reference sequence). Written as DNA, the CDR3 is TGTGCCAGCAGCCGTCCGGGAGCGGCTAGCTCCTACAATGAGCAGTTCTTC. It encodes CASSRPGAASSYNEQFF.

This clone was observed once. The chain combines TRBV5-1 with TRBJ2-7; TRBD2 agrees at 7 bases. The CDR3 length is 15 residues. Germline assignment: CDR1 SGHRS and CDR2 YFSETQ. V shed 0 bases, J shed 3 bases, and the junction held 6 bases outside the gene matches. The DNA of the CDR3 is TGCGCCAGCAGCTTGGCGGCGGGGGTAAACTACGAGCAGTACTTC. Amino acids: CASSLAAGVNYEQYF.

This clone was recorded a few times. The gene calls are TRBV5-4 and TRBJ2-1, with D tentatively TRBD2 (5 bases). With 0 bases removed from V and 12 bases from J, the gap between germline ends came to 19 bases. The germline gives CDR1 SGHNT, CDR2 YYREEE (reference sequence). There are 15 residues in the CDR3. The CDR3 nucleotides read TGTGCCAGCAGCTTGGGGCTGATGGCTGGTGGACTGCAGTTCTTC. Its translation: CASSLGLMAGGLQFF. Looking up the rest from reference TRBV5-4 and TRBJ2-1 gives the full variable domain: ETGVTQSPTHLIKTRGQQVTLRCSSQSGHNTVSWYQQALGQGPQFIFQYYREEENGRGNFPPRFSGLQFPNYSSELNVNALELDDSALYLCASSLGLMAGGLQFFGPGTRLTVL.